The 13 T cell receptor beta chains below come from one sample, sequenced in a study of T cell responses to AZD1222 COVID-19 vaccine. The data were produced by immunoSEQ multiplex PCR, yet TCRdb's version contains in-frame clones alone and is incomplete. The sample yields 150,000 to 200,000 clones, about 86% seen once. Source: peripheral blood, taken on day 0 of AZD1222 vaccination. The receptors stem from an adult in good health.

As to this clone: Other nucleotide sequences in the sample specify the same CDR3. The chain recombines TRBV2 with TRBJ1-5; a possible D gene is TRBD1 (5 bases). The CDR3 totals 13 residues. Germline CDR1 is SNHLY and CDR2 is FYNNEI. V lost 8 bases to trimming and J lost 0 bases, with 8 bases between them. CDR3 loop: CASGGNSNQPQHF. As DNA, the CDR3 is TGTGCCAGCGGGGGTAATAGCAATCAGCCCCAGCATTTT.

The chain couples TRBV11-3 to TRBJ2-3; D remains ambiguous. CDR1 is SGHNT, CDR2 YENEEA, per germline. The CDR3 totals 14 residues. V gave up 0 bases and J gave up 0 bases, with 4 bases separating them. The CDR3 sequence is CASSLDQSTDTQYF. DNA for the CDR3: TGTGCCAGCAGCTTAGATCAAAGCACAGATACGCAGTATTTT.

The chain joins TRBV4-3 to TRBJ1-4; possibly TRBD1 for D (5 bases). From germline, CDR1 is LGHNA and CDR2 YSLEER. Deletions cut 2 bases from V and 8 bases from J, with 21 bases between. The CDR3 runs 17 residues. CDR3 protein: CASSQSAGRPSGEKLFF. In DNA, the CDR3 is TGCGCCAGCAGCCAATCGGCGGGACGGCCCTCTGGGGAAAAACTGTTTTTT.

This CDR3 is CASSLEGDVQPQHF. Written as DNA, the CDR3 is TGCGCCAGCAGCTTGGAGGGGGATGTCCAGCCCCAGCATTTT. The V gene is TRBV5-1, the J gene TRBJ1-5; tentatively, D is TRBD1 (6 bases). CDR1 and CDR2 from the germline V gene are SGHRS and YFSETQ. The V end was cut by 0 bases, the J end by 7 bases, with 11 bases between. The CDR3 contains 14 residues.

The rearrangement joins TRBV5-1 to TRBJ2-4; D possibly corresponds to TRBD1 (6 bases). Germline V gene data show CDR1 as SGHRS and CDR2 as YFSETQ. V lost 3 bases and J 3 bases, leaving 13 bases between the germline ends. This CDR3 is 15 amino acids long. CDR3 in amino acids: CASSSYTGSKNIQYF. CDR3 in DNA: TGCGCCAGCAGCTCGTATACAGGGAGCAAAAACATTCAGTACTTC.

The chain uses TRBV7-3 and TRBJ1-6; D not certain. Per germline, CDR1 SGHTA and CDR2 FQGTGA. CDR3 length equals 13 residues. Trimming cost V 1 base and J 10 bases, with 8 bases left between them. DNA for the CDR3: TGTGCCAGCAGCTTAATGCAGGAATCACCCCTCCACTTT. This translates into CASSLMQESPLHF.

This clone was seen a single time. The CDR3 sequence is CASSYLGQVAVGYTF. DNA of the CDR3: TGTGCCAGCAGTTACCTCGGGCAAGTCGCTGTTGGCTACACCTTC. The genes are TRBV6-2 or TRBV6-3 and TRBJ1-2; unclear D gene. The CDR3 totals 15 residues. Deletions cut 2 bases from V and 7 bases from J, with 17 bases between. The V gene's germline CDR1 is MNHEY and CDR2 SVGEGT.

V is TRBV11-2 and J is TRBJ2-3, with a possible D match to TRBD2 (5 bases). V lost 5 bases and J lost 1, with 10 bases in between. CDR3 length: 14 amino acids. Germline CDR1 is SGHAT and CDR2 is FQNNGV. In DNA, the CDR3 is TGTGCCAGCAGCCACCCCGGGGGCACAGATACGCAGTATTTT. Its translation is CASSHPGGTDTQYF.

The V call is TRBV2, the J call TRBJ2-7; D remains unclear. Germline CDR1 reads SNHLY; CDR2 reads FYNNEI. The CDR3 covers 12 residues. Trimming took off 6 bases at V and 2 bases at J, with 8 bases between the two ends. The CDR3 loop is CASRGMTYEQYF. The DNA for the CDR3 is TGTGCCAGCAGGGGGATGACCTACGAGCAGTACTTC.

The rearrangement links TRBV9 to TRBJ2-5; D ambiguous. The CDR3 is 13 residues long. The V end lost 0 bases, the J end lost 4 bases, and 7 bases lay between the germline ends. Germline V CDR1 and CDR2: SGDLS, YYNGEE. The DNA of the CDR3 is TGTGCCAGCAGCGTAGTTGCAGGAGAGACCCAGTACTTC. Translation: CASSVVAGETQYF.

The chain employs TRBV29-1 and TRBJ1-1; D is uncertain. The CDR3 is 12 residues long. CDR1 is SQVTM, CDR2 ANQGSEA, per germline. Trimming left V 5 bases short and J 5 bases short, with 12 bases between. CDR3 protein: CSVPLVRTEAFF. For the CDR3, the DNA is TGCAGCGTTCCCCTTGTAAGGACTGAAGCTTTCTTT. The full variable domain, in which reference TRBV29-1 and TRBJ1-1 provide the parts outside the CDR3, is SAVISQKPSRDICQRGTSLTIQCQVDSQVTMMFWYRQQPGQSLTLIATANQGSEATYESGFVIDKFPISRPNLTFSTLTVSNMSPEDSSIYLCSVPLVRTEAFFGQGTRLTVV.

The chain couples TRBV9 to TRBJ2-1; D remains unclear. The CDR3 has 14 residues. V lost 0 bases and J 5 bases, leaving 9 bases between the germline ends. Germline assignment: CDR1 SGDLS and CDR2 YYNGEE. CDR3 in amino acids: CASSVERTHNEQFF. CDR3 in DNA: TGTGCCAGCAGCGTAGAACGGACCCACAATGAGCAGTTCTTC.

J is TRBJ1-1 and V is TRBV6-6; 7 bases fit TRBD1. The ends lost 8 bases at V and 5 bases at J; junction bases unmatched: 17. Germline V CDR1 and CDR2: MNHNY, SVGAGI (reference sequence). This CDR3 region has 16 residues. The DNA for the CDR3 is TGTGCCAGCGAGCCCCCCCCCGGACAGGAGAGAACTGAAGCTTTCTTT. It specifies CASEPPPGQERTEAFF.